The next 28 T cell receptor beta chains were all read from a single sample in a study of T-cell reconstitution after alpha-beta-depleted transplantation in children. A TCRbeta library incorporating unique molecular identifiers was prepared. TCRdb reprocessed the PCR reads with MiXCR, giving one entry per CDR3 protein. The repertoire holds fewer than 550,000 distinct CDR3 sequences, with roughly 10% as singletons. Sequencing used PBMCs, mostly from graft donor cells, obtained 180 days after TCRalphabeta/CD19-depleted stem cell transplant. These receptor sequences come from a female patient between 2 and 15 years old who had a stem cell transplant for aplastic anemia, so the T cells may come from the graft donor.

This clonotype was detected a few times. V usage is TRBV20-1 and J usage is TRBJ2-7, with 10 bases that match TRBD2. The CDR3 extends over 16 amino acids. CDR1 is DFQATT, CDR2 SNEGSKA, per germline (reference sequence). J gave up 0 bases and V 4 bases, and 9 bases lay outside the gene matches. The DNA for the CDR3 is TGCAGTGCTACGGACAGCACTAGCGGGATCTCCTACGAGCAGTACTTC. Encoded protein: CSATDSTSGISYEQYF.

This clonotype was counted between two and nine times. DNA for the CDR3: TGCAGTGCTGGCGCCCGGGTCTCTAACACTGAAGCTTTCTTT. It is translated as CSAGARVSNTEAFF. J is TRBJ1-1 and V is TRBV20-1; no clear D gene. The germline gives CDR1 DFQATT, CDR2 SNEGSKA (reference sequence). This CDR3 is built from 14 residues. V lost 5 bases, J lost 2 bases, and 15 bases lay in between.

This clonotype was counted ten times or more. The chain couples TRBV7-9 to TRBJ2-2; possibly TRBD1 or TRBD2 for D (6 bases each). CDR1 SEHNR and CDR2 FQNEAQ come from the germline V gene (reference sequence). There are 15 residues in the CDR3. The V and J ends lost 6 bases and 1 base respectively, with 12 bases between them. This CDR3 is CASRRGLGNTGELFF. CDR3 bases: TGTGCCAGCAGACGGGGGCTAGGGAACACCGGGGAGCTGTTTTTT.

This clonotype was seen a few times. This sequence joins TRBV6-2 or TRBV6-3 and TRBJ1-1; D unresolved. V was cut by 5 bases and J by 1 base, with 14 bases left in between. The CDR3 runs 15 residues. Germline-derived CDR1 and CDR2 are MNHEY and SVGEGT. The CDR3 reads CASSHSRRANTEAFF. The CDR3 DNA reads as TGTGCCAGCAGTCATTCCAGGAGGGCGAACACTGAAGCTTTCTTT.

This clonotype occurred many times. This sequence joins TRBV28 and TRBJ2-7, with D possibly matching TRBD2 (7 bases). Germline V gene lookup returns CDR1 MDHEN and CDR2 SYDVKM. Between the trimmed V and J ends, which lost 6 bases and 11 bases, there was a span of 35 bases. The CDR3 runs to 18 residues. CDR3 in DNA: TGTGCCAGCAGGCCCTTTCCGGGGGGCAGGCCGTCCGATACGATGAAGTACTTC. It yields the protein CASRPFPGGRPSDTMKYF.

The chain carries TRBV18 and TRBJ2-1, with 7 bases that match TRBD1. Germline-derived CDR1 and CDR2 are KGHSH and LQKENI. The length of the CDR3 is 15 residues. V lost 3 bases and J lost 12; bases outside the gene matches: 14. The CDR3 region has the DNA TGTGCCAGCTCACCCGGGACAGATCCTTTAAGTGGGCAGTTCTTC. It codes for CASSPGTDPLSGQFF.

The chain has TRBV29-1 and TRBJ2-3, with TRBD1 matching 8 bases. The V segment lost 7 bases and the J segment 1 base; nucleotides outside the gene matches: 7. Looked up from germline, CDR1 is SQVTM and CDR2 is ANQGSEA. The length of the CDR3 is 14 residues. DNA for the CDR3: TGCAGCGGCTGGACAGGGCGAGGCACAGATACGCAGTATTTT. It specifies CSGWTGRGTDTQYF.

This clonotype was observed a handful of times. The rearrangement joins TRBV24-1 to TRBJ2-3; D is unclear. Trimming pared 10 bases from V and 7 bases from J, leaving 11 bases between. Germline CDR1 and CDR2: KGHDR and SFDVKD. The length of the CDR3 is 11 residues. The CDR3 nucleotides are TGTGCCACTGCCACTGGAAATACGCAGTATTTT. This codes for CATATGNTQYF.

This clonotype was detected only a few times. The V gene is TRBV5-1, the J gene TRBJ1-4, with unresolved D. This CDR3 region has 15 residues. Germline loops: CDR1 SGHRS, CDR2 YFSETQ. V lost 3 bases and J lost 0, with 9 bases in between. The CDR3 DNA is TGCGCCAGCAGCTCCCGCCTAGCAACTAATGAAAAACTGTTTTTT. Translated, it gives CASSSRLATNEKLFF.

This clonotype was picked up many times. It may be a read error: a sequence one base away is much more abundant. The rearrangement joins TRBV7-2 to TRBJ2-1; D may be TRBD2 (6 bases). From germline, CDR1 is SGHTA and CDR2 FQGNSA. V lost 5 bases and J 0 bases, leaving 11 bases between the germline ends. This CDR3 spans 15 amino acids. The CDR3 DNA reads as TGTGCCAGCAGCCCTAGCGCGAGCTCCTACAATGAGCAGTTCTTC. Its translation: CASSPSASSYNEQFF.

The chain employs TRBV11-2 and TRBJ2-7, with D perhaps matching TRBD1 (5 bases). This CDR3 spans 16 amino acids. The V and J ends lost 5 bases and 2 bases respectively, with 19 bases between them. Germline-derived CDR1 and CDR2 are SGHAT and FQNNGV. CDR3 bases: TGTGCCAGCAGCCCCTTTACAATCAGGGCCCCCTACGAGCAGTACTTC. It encodes CASSPFTIRAPYEQYF.

This chain connects TRBV20-1 to TRBJ2-3; 7 nucleotides agree with TRBD1. The germline CDR1 and CDR2 sequences are DFQATT and SNEGSKA (reference sequence). The CDR3 is made up of 14 amino acids. V gave up 2 bases and J gave up 2 bases; unmatched junction bases: 4. CDR3 protein: CSARKDRVTDTQYF. The CDR3, as DNA: TGCAGTGCTAGAAAAGACAGGGTCACAGATACGCAGTATTTT.

This clonotype appeared a few times. The rearrangement uses TRBV7-9 and TRBJ2-2; D is unresolved. The germline V and J ends were trimmed by 7 bases and 8 bases, with 5 bases remaining between them. The CDR3 totals 10 residues. Germline CDR1 reads SEHNR; CDR2 reads FQNEAQ (reference sequence). The CDR3 bases are TGTGCCAGCACGGAAGGGGAGCTGTTTTTT. Protein sequence: CASTEGELFF.

This chain joins TRBV20-1 and TRBJ1-2; maybe TRBD1 (6 bases). V lost 4 bases and J 4 bases, leaving 13 bases between the germline ends. CDR1 and CDR2 from the germline V gene are DFQATT and SNEGSKA (reference sequence). CDR3 size: 13 residues. The CDR3 loop reads CSATHRELYGYTF. The CDR3 DNA is TGCAGTGCTACTCACAGGGAGCTCTATGGCTACACCTTC.

The CDR3 bases are TGTGCCAGCAGTTGGGCCCTGAACACTGAAGCTTTCTTT. Its protein is CASSWALNTEAFF. J is TRBJ1-1 and V is TRBV28; D call uncertain. From germline, CDR1 is MDHEN and CDR2 SYDVKM. The CDR3 has 13 amino acids. Trimming removed 4 bases from V and 0 bases from J, with 6 bases in between.

This clonotype was observed a handful of times. The gene calls are TRBV12-3 or TRBV12-4 and TRBJ1-6; 9 bases agree with TRBD1. This CDR3 spans 15 amino acids. V lost 3 bases, J lost 8 bases, and 5 bases stayed unmatched. The DNA of the CDR3 is TGTGCCAGCAGTTTTGACAGGGGGAGCTATTCACCCCTCCACTTT. It encodes CASSFDRGSYSPLHF.

This clonotype was picked up a small number of times. This chain joins TRBV3-1 and TRBJ2-1; 7 bases map to TRBD2. The germline gives CDR1 LGHDT, CDR2 YNNKEL (reference sequence). This CDR3 spans 13 amino acids. V shed 2 bases and J 9 bases; nucleotides not matched to a gene: 4. The CDR3 sequence: CASSQRLAAEQFF. The CDR3 DNA follows: TGTGCCAGCAGCCAAAGGCTAGCGGCTGAGCAGTTCTTC.

The J gene is TRBJ1-1, the V gene TRBV2, with D possibly matching TRBD1 (6 bases). The CDR3 totals 13 residues. CDR1 SNHLY and CDR2 FYNNEI come from the germline V gene. Trimming removed 8 bases at V and 4 bases at J, with 14 bases between. In DNA form, the CDR3 reads TGTGCCAGCGGCTGGACAGAGGGCACTGAAGCTTTCTTT. Protein: CASGWTEGTEAFF.

This clonotype came up a few times. This chain connects TRBV7-9 to TRBJ1-2, with 9 nucleotides matching TRBD1. The CDR3 is 14 amino acids. Looked up from germline, CDR1 is SEHNR and CDR2 is FQNEAQ (reference sequence). J was trimmed by 6 bases and V by 4 bases; bases with no gene match: 6. CDR3 nucleotide sequence: TGTGCCAGCAGCTCCTGGACAGGGGAGGATGGCTACACCTTC. Protein product: CASSSWTGEDGYTF.

This clonotype showed up just a few times. The chain uses TRBV20-1 and TRBJ2-5; perhaps TRBD1 as D (6 bases). This CDR3 comprises 13 residues. Germline values: CDR1 DFQATT, CDR2 SNEGSKA (reference sequence). The ends were cut back, 3 bases at V and 3 bases at J, with 11 bases in the middle. The CDR3 here is CSASYRAKETQYF. For the CDR3, the DNA is TGCAGTGCTAGTTACAGGGCGAAAGAGACCCAGTACTTC.

This clonotype was counted between two and nine times. The gene calls are TRBV6-5 and TRBJ2-7; tentatively, D is TRBD1 (6 bases). The CDR3 covers 15 residues. CDR1 is MNHEY and CDR2 is SVGAGI in the germline V gene. The V end lost 0 bases, the J end lost 1 base, and 10 bases lay between the germline ends. The CDR3 is CASSYSGQGSYEQYF. The DNA for the CDR3 is TGTGCCAGCAGTTACTCGGGACAAGGGTCCTACGAGCAGTACTTC.

The chain links TRBV6-2 or TRBV6-3 to TRBJ2-7; unclear D gene. The CDR3 extends over 12 amino acids. Trimming removed 6 bases at V and 2 bases at J, with 8 bases between. The germline V gene encodes CDR1 MNHEY and CDR2 SVGEGT. CDR3 DNA: TGTGCCAGCAGCCCCCATGCCTACGAGCAGTACGTC. This codes for CASSPHAYEQYV.

The genes are TRBV11-2 and TRBJ2-5; no definite D call. Germline assignment: CDR1 SGHAT and CDR2 FQNNGV. There are 14 residues in the CDR3. The V end lost 2 bases, the J end lost 1 base, and 8 bases lay between the germline ends. CDR3 amino acids: CASSLSHGQETQYF. Here the CDR3 DNA reads TGTGCCAGCAGCTTATCGCACGGCCAAGAGACCCAGTACTTC.

This clonotype appeared many times. The CDR3: CASSQGAGNSYNEQFF. The DNA of the CDR3 is TGTGCCAGCAGCCAGGGAGCGGGCAACTCCTACAATGAGCAGTTCTTC. V and J are TRBV7-2 and TRBJ2-1, with D perhaps TRBD2 (6 bases). Germline CDR1 reads SGHTA; CDR2 reads FQGNSA. The V and J ends lost 5 bases and 0 bases respectively, with 14 bases between them. The CDR3 sequence is 16 residues long.

The chain uses TRBV27 and TRBJ2-6; D gene unclear. The CDR3 has 16 amino acids. V lost 3 bases and J lost 3, with 12 bases in between. Looked up from germline, CDR1 is MNHEY and CDR2 is SMNVEV (reference sequence). CDR3 protein: CASSFLAPSGANVLTF. CDR3 nucleotide sequence: TGTGCCAGCAGTTTTCTGGCCCCGAGTGGGGCCAACGTCCTGACTTTC.

Only a few counts were recorded for this clonotype. The chain carries TRBV27 and TRBJ1-2, with a tentative D call TRBD1 (5 bases). The CDR3 has 14 residues. In germline, CDR1 is MNHEY, CDR2 SMNVEV (reference sequence). V was shortened by 4 bases and J by 8 bases, with 17 bases between the two germline ends. The CDR3 coding sequence is TGTGCCAGCAGTTCCCGGGGCTACGTCTGGGGCTACACCTTC. Translating it yields CASSSRGYVWGYTF.

This clonotype was observed a few times. J is TRBJ1-3 and V is TRBV7-2, with D hard to call. This CDR3 is built from 14 residues. V was clipped by 5 bases and J by 4 bases, with 12 bases between them. CDR1 is SGHTA, CDR2 FQGNSA, per germline. The DNA for the CDR3 is TGTGCCAGCAGCCTGAACAGAATGGGAAACACCATATATTTT. Protein product: CASSLNRMGNTIYF.

This clonotype was seen a handful of times. CDR3 nucleotide sequence: TGTGCCAGCAGGGGCGGAAGACAGGGAGAGCTGTACTACAATGAGCAGTTCTTC. As protein: CASRGGRQGELYYNEQFF. The J gene is TRBJ2-1, the V gene TRBV6-2 or TRBV6-3, with 7 bases fitting TRBD1. The J segment lost 3 bases and the V segment lost 6 bases, leaving 17 bases of the junction unmatched. Germline lookup yields CDR1 MNHEY and CDR2 SVGEGT. The CDR3 sequence is 18 residues long.